The 12 T cell receptor beta chains listed next were all sequenced from one sample in a study of PD-1 blockade in classical Hodgkin lymphoma. Assay used: immunoSEQ multiplex PCR; TCRdb lists only in-frame clones, some missing. The sample has fewer than 45,000 clones, less than 80% seen once. Relapse was seen in all patients after autologous stem cell transplantation, and brentuximab vedotin exposure was variable. The sequencing here drew on peripheral blood mononuclear cells (PBMCs), taken at baseline. The receptors here all came from a human donor with classical Hodgkin lymphoma.

This clone appeared a few times. The gene calls are TRBV7-2 and TRBJ2-5; D gene unclear. V lost 7 bases and J 3 bases, leaving 15 bases between the germline ends. The germline CDR1 and CDR2 sequences are SGHTA and FQGNSA. The length of the CDR3 is 14 residues. The CDR3 sequence: CASKLRLIEETQYF. Written as DNA, the CDR3 is TGTGCCAGCAAATTAAGGCTAATTGAAGAGACCCAGTACTTC.

The V gene is TRBV19, the J gene TRBJ1-4, with D maybe TRBD1 (6 bases). CDR3 length: 15 residues. The ends were cut back, 5 bases at V and 0 bases at J, with 10 bases in the middle. CDR1 and CDR2 from the germline V gene are LNHDA and SQIVND (reference sequence). This chain's CDR3 is CASSPGTTTNEKLFF. The CDR3 nucleotides are TGTGCCAGTAGTCCGGGGACAACAACTAATGAAAAACTGTTTTTT.

This chain joins TRBV11-3 and TRBJ2-3; D remains ambiguous. The CDR3 is 14 residues long. Germline V gene data show CDR1 as SGHNT and CDR2 as YENEEA. V lost 1 base, J lost 3 bases, and 8 bases lay in between. This CDR3 reads CASSLGQNTDTQYF. CDR3 DNA sequence: TGTGCCAGCAGCTTAGGCCAGAATACAGATACGCAGTATTTT.

The chain couples TRBV5-1 to TRBJ2-7; a possible D gene is TRBD1 (5 bases). Between the trimmed V and J ends, which lost 4 bases and 2 bases, there was a span of 10 bases. From germline, CDR1 is SGHRS and CDR2 YFSETQ. The CDR3 sequence is 13 residues long. This chain's CDR3 is CASSQTEAYEQYF. The CDR3 region has the DNA TGCGCCAGCAGCCAGACAGAAGCCTACGAGCAGTACTTC.

The gene calls are TRBV29-1 and TRBJ2-1; D might be TRBD2 (6 bases). CDR1 is SQVTM and CDR2 is ANQGSEA in the germline V gene. The V gene lost 5 bases and the J gene lost 8 bases, with 13 bases spanning the gap. The CDR3 has 12 residues. CDR3 loop: CSVSGVVDEQFF. CDR3 nucleotide sequence: TGCAGCGTTTCGGGAGTCGTCGATGAGCAGTTCTTC.

This sequence joins TRBV5-4 and TRBJ1-2, with TRBD1 matching 8 bases. Losses at the gene ends were 0 bases for V and 7 bases for J; bases not matched to a gene: 2. CDR3 size: 13 residues. Germline V gene lookup returns CDR1 SGHNT and CDR2 YYREEE (reference sequence). The CDR3, as DNA: TGTGCCAGCAGCTTGGGGACAGGGCTTGGCTACACCTTC. It specifies CASSLGTGLGYTF.

The chain employs TRBV11-3 and TRBJ1-2, with 7 positions matching TRBD1. This CDR3 contains 16 residues. The germline CDR1 and CDR2 sequences are SGHNT and YENEEA. J was trimmed by 3 bases and V by 1 base; bases with no gene match: 8. CDR3 loop: CASSLGFDRVYYGYTF. The DNA of the CDR3 is TGTGCCAGCAGCTTAGGATTCGACAGGGTTTACTATGGCTACACCTTC.

The chain employs TRBV2 and TRBJ1-5; possible D gene TRBD1, 5 bases. The germline V gene encodes CDR1 SNHLY and CDR2 FYNNEI. The CDR3 loop spans 15 amino acids. Trimming cost V 6 bases and J 9 bases, with 21 bases left between them. DNA for the CDR3: TGTGCCAGCAGCGGGGGGGGTCAGCCCGATGGGCCCCAGCATTTT. Translation gives CASSGGGQPDGPQHF.

The chain joins TRBV7-2 to TRBJ1-2; D unresolved. V shed 2 bases and J shed 8 bases, with 12 bases lying between them. The germline gives CDR1 SGHTA, CDR2 FQGNSA. This CDR3 has 13 residues. CDR3 nucleotides: TGTGCCAGCAGCTTATCGGTGGGAGGAGGCTACACCTTC. Amino acids: CASSLSVGGGYTF.

The chain employs TRBV10-2 and TRBJ1-2; D gene unclear. The germline V and J ends were trimmed by 3 bases and 2 bases, with 10 bases remaining between them. Germline V gene lookup returns CDR1 WSHSY and CDR2 SAAADI. The CDR3 length is 14 residues. The CDR3 bases are TGCGCCAGCAGTGAATATAGGAAGAACTATGGCTACACCTTC. Translating gives CASSEYRKNYGYTF.

The chain links TRBV6-5 to TRBJ2-1; the D is unclear. V lost 2 bases, J lost 0 bases, and 5 bases lay in between. CDR1 is MNHEY and CDR2 is SVGAGI in the germline V gene. The CDR3 has 14 amino acids. The CDR3: CASSYQSSYNEQFF. The CDR3 coding sequence is TGTGCCAGCAGTTACCAAAGCTCCTACAATGAGCAGTTCTTC.

The chain combines TRBV9 with TRBJ2-5; D gene uncertain. This CDR3 has 14 residues. Germline V gives CDR1 SGDLS, CDR2 YYNGEE. Trimming took 3 bases from V and 0 from J, leaving 9 bases between them. CDR3 residues: CASSAERYQETQYF. The CDR3 DNA is TGTGCCAGCAGCGCGGAGAGATACCAAGAGACCCAGTACTTC. The entire variable domain, with the rest obtained from reference TRBV9 and TRBJ2-5, is as follows: DSGVTQTPKHLITATGQRVTLRCSPRSGDLSVYWYQQSLDQGLQFLIQYYNGEERAKGNILERFSAQQFPDLHSELNLSSLELGDSALYFCASSAERYQETQYFGPGTRLLVL.